The source of this TCR beta chain is a study of shared clonotypes between healthy human individuals. The method was immunoSEQ multiplex PCR; TCRdb's version includes in-frame clones alone and lacks a portion of them. The sample comprises hundreds of thousands of clones, roughly 79% of which are singletons, and about 11% rests with the top ten. This CDR3 has 15 amino acids. The J segment lost 5 bases and the V segment lost 6 bases, leaving 7 bases of the junction unmatched. Per the germline V gene, CDR1 is ENHRY and CDR2 is SYGVKD. The sequence was collected from a middle-aged woman in good health. Some clones in this sample may be carry-over from other donors' samples. The chain links TRBV10-3 to TRBJ2-5, with 12 bases matching TRBD2. The source material was PBMCs. Here the CDR3 reads CAIRRLAGEGETQYF. Here the CDR3 DNA reads TGTGCCATCAGGCGACTAGCGGGAGAGGGGGAGACCCAGTACTTC.